This entry lists 15 T cell receptor beta chains sequenced from one sample in a study of T cells expressing NK-cell markers. TCRdb re-called the 5' RACE reads and shows each CDR3 protein once, DNA omitted. Its clone listing holds 500,000 or so distinct CDR3 sequences. The sample consisted of blood T cells: a sorted CD56 or NKG2C T cell subset, CD4+ or CD8+ T cells, or bulk PBMC T cells (not recorded which). The receptors originated from a man aged 18 to 29 in good health.

The CDR3: CASSLRVKNIQYF. The chain links TRBV11-3 to TRBJ2-4; TCRdb designates TRBD2, a call that cannot be tested without DNA. Per the germline V gene, CDR1 is SGHNT and CDR2 is YENEEA. The CDR3 spans 13 residues.

This chain uses TRBV20-1 with TRBJ2-1. Germline CDR1 and CDR2: DFQATT and SNEGSKA (reference sequence). This CDR3 region has 13 residues. This chain's CDR3 is CSARVLGQNEQFF.

V and J are TRBV5-1 and TRBJ1-1; absent DNA, TCRdb's TRBD1 call cannot be checked. Germline CDR1 is SGHRS and CDR2 is YFSETQ. CDR3 length: 17 amino acids. The CDR3 sequence: CASSFVSGGLSNTEAFF.

CDR3 protein: CASSTKINTGELFF. This chain joins TRBV7-2 and TRBJ2-2. Per germline, CDR1 SGHTA and CDR2 FQGNSA. The CDR3 totals 14 residues.

This sequence joins TRBV20-1 and TRBJ1-5; TCRdb's D call of TRBD1 is untestable without DNA. Germline V CDR1 and CDR2: DFQATT, SNEGSKA (reference sequence). CDR3 size: 14 residues. CDR3 sequence reads: CSAPGGQSGQPQHF.

This chain connects TRBV9 to TRBJ1-6; as DNA is missing, the TRBD1 call by TCRdb cannot be tested. The CDR3 has 14 residues. CDR1 is SGDLS, CDR2 YYNGEE, per germline. The CDR3 sequence: CASSQDPGNSPLHF.

The chain uses TRBV29-1 and TRBJ2-1. Germline CDR1 reads SQVTM; CDR2 reads ANQGSEA. CDR3 length: 11 residues. The CDR3: CSVGSRFEQFF.

The rearrangement links TRBV14 to TRBJ2-1; TCRdb gives TRBD2 as the D gene, but with no DNA this cannot be confirmed. This CDR3 region has 17 residues. Per the germline V gene, CDR1 is SGHDN and CDR2 is FVKESK. The CDR3 sequence: CASSQDYGRVSYNEQFF.

The chain joins TRBV12-3 or TRBV12-4 to TRBJ2-3; TCRdb selects TRBD2, and the lack of DNA leaves this call unchecked. This CDR3 has 15 residues. CDR3 protein: CASSLNEEDTDTQYF.

The chain recombines TRBV5-1 with TRBJ2-2; the D gene TCRdb calls, TRBD1, cannot be checked with no DNA. This CDR3 is 16 amino acids long. Germline V CDR1 and CDR2: SGHRS, YFSETQ. CDR3 amino acids: CASRRTGGTNTGELFF. Combining the CDR3 with reference TRBV5-1 and TRBJ2-2 gives the whole variable domain KAGVTQTPRYLIKTRGQQVTLSCSPISGHRSVSWYQQTPGQGLQFLFEYFSETQRNKGNFPGRFSGRQFSNSRSEMNVSTLELGDSALYLCASRRTGGTNTGELFFGEGSRLTVL.

The chain links TRBV20-1 to TRBJ1-1. CDR1 and CDR2 from the germline V gene are DFQATT and SNEGSKA (reference sequence). The CDR3 runs to 12 residues. This chain's CDR3 is CSARDGEGKAFF.

This chain uses TRBV20-1 with TRBJ2-1; checking the TCRdb D call of TRBD1 is not possible without DNA. The CDR3 runs to 13 residues. In germline, CDR1 is DFQATT, CDR2 SNEGSKA (reference sequence). The CDR3 protein is CSAYNLGGNEQFF.

This chain connects TRBV7-2 to TRBJ2-2. Germline assignment: CDR1 SGHTA and CDR2 FQGNSA. The length of the CDR3 is 14 residues. The CDR3 sequence: CASSLAYQPGELFF.

The CDR3 reads CATTRGGNNEQFF. The V gene is TRBV10-3, the J gene TRBJ2-1; TCRdb gives TRBD2 as the D gene, but with no DNA this cannot be confirmed. The length of the CDR3 is 13 residues. Looked up from germline, CDR1 is ENHRY and CDR2 is SYGVKD.

This chain uses TRBV19 with TRBJ2-5; TCRdb lists TRBD1, though no DNA is available to test this call. The CDR3 contains 13 residues. Per germline, CDR1 LNHDA and CDR2 SQIVND (reference sequence). Here the CDR3 reads CASSQGTGETQYF.